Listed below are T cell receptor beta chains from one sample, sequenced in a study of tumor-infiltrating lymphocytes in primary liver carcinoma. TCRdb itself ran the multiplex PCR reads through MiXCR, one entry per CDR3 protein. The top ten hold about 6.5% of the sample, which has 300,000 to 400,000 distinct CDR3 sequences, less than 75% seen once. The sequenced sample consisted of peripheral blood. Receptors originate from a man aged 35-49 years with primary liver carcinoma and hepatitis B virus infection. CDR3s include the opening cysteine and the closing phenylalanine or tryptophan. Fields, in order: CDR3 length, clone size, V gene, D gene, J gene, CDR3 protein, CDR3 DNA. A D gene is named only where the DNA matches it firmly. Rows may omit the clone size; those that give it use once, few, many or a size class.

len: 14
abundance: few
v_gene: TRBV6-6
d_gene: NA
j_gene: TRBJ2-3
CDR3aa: CASTPVGGPDTQYF
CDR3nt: TGTGCCAGCACTCCGGTAGGGGGGCCAGATACGCAGTATTTT

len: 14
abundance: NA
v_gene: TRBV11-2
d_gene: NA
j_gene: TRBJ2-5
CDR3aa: CASSAWTEQETRYF
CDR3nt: TGTGCCAGCAGCGCATGGACAGAGCAAGAGACCCGGTACTTC

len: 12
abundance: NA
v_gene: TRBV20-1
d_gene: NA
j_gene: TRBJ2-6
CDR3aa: CSARSGASVLTF
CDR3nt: TGCAGTGCCCGCTCTGGGGCCAGCGTCCTGACTTTC

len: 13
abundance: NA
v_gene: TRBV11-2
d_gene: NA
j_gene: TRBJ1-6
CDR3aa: CASTRDVDSSLHF
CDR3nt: TGTGCCAGCACCAGGGACGTCGATTCATCCCTCCACTTT

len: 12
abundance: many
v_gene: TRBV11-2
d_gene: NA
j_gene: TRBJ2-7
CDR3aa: CATKASSYEQYF
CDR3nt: TGTGCCACCAAGGCGTCCTCTTACGAGCAGTACTTC

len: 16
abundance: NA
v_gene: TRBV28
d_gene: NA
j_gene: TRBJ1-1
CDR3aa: CASRFPAAGMGTEAFF
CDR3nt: TGTGCCAGCAGGTTCCCCGCCGCGGGGATGGGCACTGAAGCTTTCTTT

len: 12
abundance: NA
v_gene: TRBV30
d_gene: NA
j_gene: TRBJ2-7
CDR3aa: CAWGESSPEQYF
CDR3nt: TGTGCCTGGGGTGAGTCGAGTCCCGAGCAGTACTTC

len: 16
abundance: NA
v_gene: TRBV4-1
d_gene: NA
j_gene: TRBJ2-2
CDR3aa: CASSQEWGAGTGELFF
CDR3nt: TGCGCCAGCAGCCAAGAATGGGGGGCTGGGACCGGGGAGCTGTTTTTT

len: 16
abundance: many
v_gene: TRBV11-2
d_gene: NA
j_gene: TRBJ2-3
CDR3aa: CASSLGRRTRTDTQYF
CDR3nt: TGTGCCAGCAGCTTAGGTCGTCGGACTCGCACAGATACGCAGTATTTT

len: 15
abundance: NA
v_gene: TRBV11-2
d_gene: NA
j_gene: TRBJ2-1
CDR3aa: CASSPRRGRGNEQFF
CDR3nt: TGTGCCAGCAGTCCGCGGAGGGGCAGGGGGAATGAGCAGTTCTTC

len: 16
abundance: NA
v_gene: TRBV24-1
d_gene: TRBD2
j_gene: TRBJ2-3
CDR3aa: CATSDPGTSPADTQYF
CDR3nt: TGTGCCACCAGTGACCCCGGGACTAGTCCGGCAGATACGCAGTATTTT

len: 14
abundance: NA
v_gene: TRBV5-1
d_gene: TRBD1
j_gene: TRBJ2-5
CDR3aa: CASRRGQEEETQYF
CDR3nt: TGCGCCAGCAGACGAGGACAGGAGGAAGAGACCCAGTACTTC

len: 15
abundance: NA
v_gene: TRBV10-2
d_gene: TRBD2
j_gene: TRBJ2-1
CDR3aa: CAFSPSAGGSNEQFF
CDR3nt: TGCGCCTTCTCTCCTTCAGCGGGAGGCAGCAATGAGCAGTTCTTC

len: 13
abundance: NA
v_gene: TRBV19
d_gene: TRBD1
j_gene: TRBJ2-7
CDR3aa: CASSVQGVNGQYF
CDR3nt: TGTGCCAGCAGTGTACAGGGGGTCAACGGGCAGTACTTC

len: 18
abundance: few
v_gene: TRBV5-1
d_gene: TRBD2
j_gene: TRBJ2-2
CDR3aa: CASSLEGLRRETSGELFF
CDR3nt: TGCGCCAGCAGCTTGGAGGGGCTCCGGCGGGAGACGTCCGGGGAGCTGTTTTTT

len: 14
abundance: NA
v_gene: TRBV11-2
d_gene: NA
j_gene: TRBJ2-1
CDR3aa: CASGPAVVSNEQFF
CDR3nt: TGTGCCAGCGGCCCAGCGGTAGTTAGCAATGAGCAGTTCTTC

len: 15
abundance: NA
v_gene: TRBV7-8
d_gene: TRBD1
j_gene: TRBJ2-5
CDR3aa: CASSFRQGPSETQYF
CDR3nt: TGTGCCAGCAGCTTTCGACAGGGGCCGTCGGAGACCCAGTACTTC

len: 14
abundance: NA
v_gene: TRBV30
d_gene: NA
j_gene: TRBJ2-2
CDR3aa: CAWTRGMITGELFF
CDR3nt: TGTGCCTGGACCCGGGGTATGATAACCGGGGAGCTGTTTTTT

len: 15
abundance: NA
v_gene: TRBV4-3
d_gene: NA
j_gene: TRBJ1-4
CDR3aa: CSSSPGARGDEKLFF
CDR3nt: TGCTCCAGCAGTCCCGGGGCTAGGGGGGACGAAAAACTGTTTTTT

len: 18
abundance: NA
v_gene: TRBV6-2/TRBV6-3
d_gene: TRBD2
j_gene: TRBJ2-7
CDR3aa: CDSSSLLVTSARSYEQYF
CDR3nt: TGTGACAGCAGTTCTCTTCTAGTGACTAGCGCGAGATCCTACGAGCAGTACTTC

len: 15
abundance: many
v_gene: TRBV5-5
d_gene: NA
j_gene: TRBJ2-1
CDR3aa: CASSSGFSSYNEQFF
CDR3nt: TGTGCCAGCAGCTCAGGGTTTAGCTCCTACAATGAGCAGTTCTTC

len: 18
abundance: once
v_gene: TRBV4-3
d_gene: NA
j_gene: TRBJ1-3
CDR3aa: CASSQGQIKSFSENTIYF
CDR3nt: TGCGCCAGCAGCCAAGGACAGATAAAGTCTTTCTCTGAAAACACCATATATTTT

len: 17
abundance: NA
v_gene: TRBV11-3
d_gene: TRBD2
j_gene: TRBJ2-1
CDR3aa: CASSLGLAGETFNEQFF
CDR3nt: TGTGCCAGCAGCTTGGGATTAGCGGGAGAGACTTTCAATGAGCAGTTCTTC

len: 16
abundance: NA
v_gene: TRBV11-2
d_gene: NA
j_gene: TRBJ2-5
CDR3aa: CASSLLFDFPQETQYF
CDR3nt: TGTGCCAGCAGCTTACTCTTCGATTTTCCTCAAGAGACTCAGTACTTC

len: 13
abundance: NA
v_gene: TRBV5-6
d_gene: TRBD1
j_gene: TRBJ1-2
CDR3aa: CASSPGQGIGYTF
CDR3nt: TGTGCCAGCAGCCCGGGACAGGGAATTGGCTACACCTTC

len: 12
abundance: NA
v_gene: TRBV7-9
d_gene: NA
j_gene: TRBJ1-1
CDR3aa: CASSLDVTEAFF
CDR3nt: TGTGCCAGCAGCTTAGACGTCACTGAAGCTTTCTTT

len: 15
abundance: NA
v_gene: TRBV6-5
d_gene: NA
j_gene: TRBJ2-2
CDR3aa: CANSYETPYTGELLF
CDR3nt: TGTGCCAACAGTTACGAAACTCCTTACACCGGGGAGCTGTTATTT

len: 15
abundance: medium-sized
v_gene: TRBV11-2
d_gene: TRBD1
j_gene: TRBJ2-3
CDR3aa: CASSLPGQGPDTQYF
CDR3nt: TGTGCCAGCAGCTTACCCGGACAGGGGCCGGATACGCAGTATTTT

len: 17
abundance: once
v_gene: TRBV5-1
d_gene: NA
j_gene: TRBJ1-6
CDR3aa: CASSLVAPGDYNSPPHF
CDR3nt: TGCGCCAGCAGCTTGGTCGCTCCAGGTGACTATAATTCACCCCCCCACTTT

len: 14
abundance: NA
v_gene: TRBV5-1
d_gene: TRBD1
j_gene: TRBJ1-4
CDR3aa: CASSLGQGSEKLFF
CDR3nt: TGCGCCAGCAGCTTGGGACAGGGTAGTGAAAAACTGTTTTTT

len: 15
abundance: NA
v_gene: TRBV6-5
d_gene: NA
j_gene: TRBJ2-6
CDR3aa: CASSPKSSGANVLTF
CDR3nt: TGTGCCAGCAGCCCCAAGTCCTCTGGGGCCAACGTCCTGACTTTC

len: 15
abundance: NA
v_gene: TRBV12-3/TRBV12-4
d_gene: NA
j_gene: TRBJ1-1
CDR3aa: CASSHDRPSNTEAFF
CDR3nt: TGTGCCAGCAGTCATGACAGACCCTCGAACACTGAAGCTTTCTTT

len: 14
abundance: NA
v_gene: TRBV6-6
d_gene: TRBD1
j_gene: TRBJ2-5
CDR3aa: CASSYLDRDPTQYF
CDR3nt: TGTGCCAGCAGTTACTTGGACAGGGATCCGACCCAGTACTTC

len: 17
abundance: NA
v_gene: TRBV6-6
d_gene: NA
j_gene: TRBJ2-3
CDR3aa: CASSYGGGREITDTQYF
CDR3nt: TGTGCCAGCAGTTACGGCGGGGGCAGGGAAATAACAGATACGCAGTATTTT

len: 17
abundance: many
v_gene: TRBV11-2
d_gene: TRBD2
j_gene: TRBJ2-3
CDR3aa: CASSFKGLAGPQDTQYF
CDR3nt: TGTGCCAGCAGCTTCAAGGGACTAGCGGGGCCCCAAGATACGCAGTATTTT

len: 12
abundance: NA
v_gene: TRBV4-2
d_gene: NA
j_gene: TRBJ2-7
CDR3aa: CVSSQVGGEQYF
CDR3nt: TGTGTCAGCAGCCAAGTAGGTGGCGAGCAGTACTTC

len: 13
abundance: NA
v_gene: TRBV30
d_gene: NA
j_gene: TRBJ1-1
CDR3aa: CARSLRGVTEAFF
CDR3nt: TGTGCCCGGAGCCTGCGGGGAGTCACTGAAGCTTTCTTT

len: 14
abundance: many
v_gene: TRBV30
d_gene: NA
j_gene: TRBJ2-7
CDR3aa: CAWSAMGPFYEQYF
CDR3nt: TGTGCCTGGAGTGCAATGGGACCATTTTACGAGCAGTACTTC

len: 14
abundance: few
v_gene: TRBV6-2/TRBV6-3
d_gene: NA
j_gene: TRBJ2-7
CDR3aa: CASSWGSDPYEQYF
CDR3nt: TGTGCCAGCAGTTGGGGCTCGGACCCCTACGAGCAGTACTTC

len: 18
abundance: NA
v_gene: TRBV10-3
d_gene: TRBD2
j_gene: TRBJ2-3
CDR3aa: CAISKVPGLVGCTDTQYF
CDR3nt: TGTGCCATCAGCAAAGTTCCGGGACTAGTGGGGTGCACAGATACGCAGTATTTT

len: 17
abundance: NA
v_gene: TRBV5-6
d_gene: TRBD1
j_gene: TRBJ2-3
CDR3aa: CASSSYRGRGRADTQYF
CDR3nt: TGTGCCAGCAGCTCCTACAGGGGGCGCGGCCGCGCAGATACGCAGTATTTT

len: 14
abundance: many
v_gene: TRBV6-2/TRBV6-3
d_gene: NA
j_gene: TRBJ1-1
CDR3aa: CASRKGGPNTEAFF
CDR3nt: TGTGCCAGCAGGAAGGGGGGGCCAAACACTGAAGCTTTCTTT

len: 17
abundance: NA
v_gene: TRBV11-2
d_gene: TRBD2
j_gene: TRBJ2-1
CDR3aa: CVSSNFGSSGSHNEQFF
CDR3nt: TGTGTCAGCAGCAACTTTGGCAGTAGCGGGAGCCACAATGAGCAGTTCTTC

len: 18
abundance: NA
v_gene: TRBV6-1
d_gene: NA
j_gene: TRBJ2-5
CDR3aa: CASSENLMGAAVGETQYF
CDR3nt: TGCGCCAGCAGTGAAAATTTAATGGGGGCGGCCGTTGGAGAGACCCAGTACTTC

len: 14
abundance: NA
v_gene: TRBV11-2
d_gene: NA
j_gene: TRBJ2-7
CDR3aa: CASNLEPGVYEQYF
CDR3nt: TGTGCCAGTAACTTAGAGCCAGGGGTGTACGAGCAGTACTTC

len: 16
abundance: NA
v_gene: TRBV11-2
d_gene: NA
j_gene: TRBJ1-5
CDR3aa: CASSPGLGRAWQPQHF
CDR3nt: TGTGCCAGCAGCCCGGGGCTGGGCAGGGCATGGCAGCCCCAGCATTTT

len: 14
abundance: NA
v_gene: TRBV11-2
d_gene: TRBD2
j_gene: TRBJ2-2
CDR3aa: CANSLAGVTGELFF
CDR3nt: TGTGCCAACAGTTTGGCGGGAGTGACCGGGGAGCTGTTTTTT

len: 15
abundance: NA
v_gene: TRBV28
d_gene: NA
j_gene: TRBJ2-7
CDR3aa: CASSFGIPGPYEQYF
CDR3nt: TGTGCCAGCAGTTTTGGAATCCCAGGGCCCTACGAGCAGTACTTC

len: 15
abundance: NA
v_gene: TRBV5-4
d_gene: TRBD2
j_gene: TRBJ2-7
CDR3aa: CATSPGLAGAYEQYF
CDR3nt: TGTGCCACCAGTCCCGGACTAGCGGGAGCGTACGAGCAGTACTTC

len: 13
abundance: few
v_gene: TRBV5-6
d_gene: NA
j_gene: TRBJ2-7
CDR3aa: CASSRQGGPEQYF
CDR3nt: TGTGCCAGCAGCCGACAGGGAGGCCCCGAGCAGTACTTC

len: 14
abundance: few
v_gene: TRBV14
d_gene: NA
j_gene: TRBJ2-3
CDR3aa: CASSQLRSTDTQYF
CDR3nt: TGTGCCAGCAGCCAATTACGGAGCACAGATACGCAGTATTTT

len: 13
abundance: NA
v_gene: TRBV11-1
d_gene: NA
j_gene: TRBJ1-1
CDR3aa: CGSSPQVNAEAFF
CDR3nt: TGTGGCAGCAGCCCCCAGGTGAACGCTGAAGCTTTCTTT

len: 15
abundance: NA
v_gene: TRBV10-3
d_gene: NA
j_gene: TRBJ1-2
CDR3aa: CAISEPGQSHYGYTF
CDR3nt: TGTGCCATCAGTGAGCCAGGACAGAGTCACTATGGCTACACCTTC

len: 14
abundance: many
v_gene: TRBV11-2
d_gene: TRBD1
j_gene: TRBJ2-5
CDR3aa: CASSPTGVGETQYF
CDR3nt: TGTGCCAGCAGCCCTACAGGGGTTGGGGAGACCCAGTACTTC

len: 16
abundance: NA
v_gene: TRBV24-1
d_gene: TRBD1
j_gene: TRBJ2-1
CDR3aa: CATSIAGTGYGNEQFF
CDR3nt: TGTGCCACCAGTATTGCCGGGACAGGGTATGGCAATGAGCAGTTCTTC

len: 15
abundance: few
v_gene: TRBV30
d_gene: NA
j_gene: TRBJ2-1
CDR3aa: CAWRQKGSSYNEQFF
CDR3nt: TGTGCCTGGAGGCAGAAAGGAAGCTCCTACAATGAGCAGTTCTTC

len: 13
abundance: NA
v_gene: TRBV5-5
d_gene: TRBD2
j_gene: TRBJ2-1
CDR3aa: CTSSFRLAAEQFF
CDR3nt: TGTACCAGCAGCTTCAGACTAGCGGCAGAGCAATTCTTC